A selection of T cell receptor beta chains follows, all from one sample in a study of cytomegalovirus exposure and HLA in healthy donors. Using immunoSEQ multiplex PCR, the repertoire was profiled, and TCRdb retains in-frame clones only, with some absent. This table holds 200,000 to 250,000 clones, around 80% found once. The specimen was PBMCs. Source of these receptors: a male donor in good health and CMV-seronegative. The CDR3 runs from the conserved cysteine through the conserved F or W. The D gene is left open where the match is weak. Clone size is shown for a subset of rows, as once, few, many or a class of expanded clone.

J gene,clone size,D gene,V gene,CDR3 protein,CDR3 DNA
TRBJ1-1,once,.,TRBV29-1,CSVILGANTEAFF,TGCAGCGTAATTTTAGGGGCGAACACTGAAGCTTTCTTT
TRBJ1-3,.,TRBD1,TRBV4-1,CASSQRAGTGPSGNTIYF,TGCGCCAGCAGCCAAAGAGCGGGGACAGGTCCTAGTGGAAACACCATATATTTT
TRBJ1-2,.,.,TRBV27,CASSHNRANYGYTF,TGTGCCAGCAGTCATAACAGGGCTAACTATGGCTACACCTTC
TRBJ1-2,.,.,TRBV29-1,CSVVGGNYGYTF,TGCAGCGTTGTCGGGGGAAACTATGGCTACACCTTC
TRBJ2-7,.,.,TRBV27,CATQALGSEQYF,TGTGCCACACAGGCTTTGGGCTCCGAGCAGTACTTC
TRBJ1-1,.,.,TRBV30,CAWSVGVSTEAFF,TGTGCCTGGAGTGTAGGGGTAAGCACTGAAGCTTTCTTT
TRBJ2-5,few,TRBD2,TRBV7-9,CASSPGGMETQYF,TGTGCCAGCAGCCCGGGGGGGATGGAGACCCAGTACTTC
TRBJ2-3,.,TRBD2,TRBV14,CASSLSYLAGVITDTQYF,TGTGCCAGCAGCCTTAGCTACCTAGCGGGGGTGATCACAGATACGCAGTATTTT
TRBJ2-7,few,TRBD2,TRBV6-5,CASSGTSGSSYEQYF,TGTGCCAGCAGTGGGACTAGCGGGAGCTCCTACGAGCAGTACTTC
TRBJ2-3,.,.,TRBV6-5,CASSYSGVDGQYF,TGTGCCAGCAGTTACTCAGGGGTAGACGGGCAGTATTTT
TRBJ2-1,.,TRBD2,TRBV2,CASGLAGGNYNEQFF,TGTGCCAGCGGGTTAGCGGGAGGGAACTACAATGAGCAGTTCTTC
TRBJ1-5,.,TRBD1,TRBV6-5,CVSSYSRGLNQPQHF,TGTGTCAGCAGTTACTCCAGGGGGCTGAATCAGCCCCAGCATTTT
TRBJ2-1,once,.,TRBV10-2,CASSVLAGYNEQFF,TGCGCCAGCAGTGTATTAGCTGGCTACAATGAGCAGTTCTTC
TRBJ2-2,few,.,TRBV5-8,CASSLAPGTGELFF,TGTGCCAGCAGCTTGGCGCCGGGCACCGGGGAGCTGTTTTTT
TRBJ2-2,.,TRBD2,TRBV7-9,CASSFSGRGTGELFF,TGTGCCAGCAGCTTTAGTGGGAGGGGTACCGGGGAGCTGTTTTTT
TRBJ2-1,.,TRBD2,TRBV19,CASSHMTSGTNEQFF,TGTGCCAGTAGTCACATGACTAGCGGGACCAATGAGCAGTTCTTC
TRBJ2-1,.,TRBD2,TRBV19,CASSMGLAANEQFF,TGTGCCAGTAGTATGGGACTAGCGGCCAATGAGCAGTTCTTC
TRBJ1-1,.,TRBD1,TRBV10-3,CASQGALGTEAFF,TGTGCCTCGCAGGGGGCCCTAGGCACTGAAGCTTTCTTT
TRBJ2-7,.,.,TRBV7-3,CASSYGPRDSYEQYF,TGTGCCAGCAGTTACGGGCCGCGGGACTCCTACGAGCAGTACTTC
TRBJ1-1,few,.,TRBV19,CASSHSEGRRTEAFF,TGTGCCAGTAGCCACTCGGAGGGGAGGAGGACTGAAGCTTTCTTT
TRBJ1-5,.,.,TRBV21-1,CASSNGVGNQPQHF,TGTGCCAGCAGCAACGGGGTCGGCAATCAGCCCCAGCATTTT
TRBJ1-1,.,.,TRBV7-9,CASSLVGGHTEAFF,TGTGCCAGCAGCTTAGTGGGAGGGCACACTGAAGCTTTCTTT
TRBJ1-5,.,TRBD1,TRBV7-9,CASTSGGEQPQHF,TGTGCCAGCACCTCAGGGGGCGAGCAGCCCCAGCATTTT
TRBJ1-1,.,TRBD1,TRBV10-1,CASSEQGAAEAFF,TGCGCCAGCAGTGAGCAGGGGGCGGCTGAAGCTTTCTTT
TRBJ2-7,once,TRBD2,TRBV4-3,CASSRTAGSEQYF,TGCGCCAGCAGCCGAACAGCGGGATCTGAGCAGTACTTC
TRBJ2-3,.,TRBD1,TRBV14,CASSQEVGRGPRDTQYF,TGTGCCAGCAGCCAAGAAGTAGGCAGGGGGCCAAGAGATACGCAGTATTTT
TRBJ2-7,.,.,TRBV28,CASRETTGRLRGYEQYF,TGTGCCAGCAGGGAGACGACAGGGAGGCTTCGGGGCTACGAGCAGTACTTC
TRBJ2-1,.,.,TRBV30,CAWYSGNEQFF,TGTGCCTGGTACAGCGGGAATGAGCAGTTCTTC
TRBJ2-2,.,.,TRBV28,CASFLHVGGKTGELFF,TGTGCCAGCTTTTTACACGTAGGGGGAAAAACCGGGGAGCTGTTTTTT
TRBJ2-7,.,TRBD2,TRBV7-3,CASSPGGSGSYEQYF,TGTGCCAGCAGCCCCGGGGGTAGCGGGTCCTACGAGCAGTACTTC
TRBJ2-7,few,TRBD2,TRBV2,CASRTGTSGLLEQYF,TGTGCCAGCAGAACCGGGACTAGCGGGCTTTTGGAGCAGTACTTC
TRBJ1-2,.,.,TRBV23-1,CASSLPSETGLLDGYTF,TGCGCCAGCAGCCTACCCAGTGAGACAGGTCTACTCGACGGCTACACCTTC
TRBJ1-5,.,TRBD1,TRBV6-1,CASRDDRGPNQPQHF,TGTGCCAGCAGAGACGACAGGGGACCCAATCAGCCCCAGCATTTT
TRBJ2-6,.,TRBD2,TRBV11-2,CASSPHGGEVGANVLTF,TGTGCCAGCAGCCCCCACGGGGGGGAGGTTGGGGCCAACGTCCTGACTTTC
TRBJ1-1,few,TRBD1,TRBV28,CASRRPVDRDRGQAFF,TGTGCCAGCAGGCGTCCTGTTGACCGGGACAGGGGTCAAGCTTTCTTT
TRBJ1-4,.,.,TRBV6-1,CASSEALTGNEKLFF,TGTGCCAGCAGTGAAGCGCTTACAGGGAATGAAAAACTGTTTTTT
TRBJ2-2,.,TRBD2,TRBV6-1,CASSAGTSGVNTGELFF,TGTGCCAGCAGTGCCGGGACTAGCGGGGTGAACACCGGGGAGCTGTTTTTT
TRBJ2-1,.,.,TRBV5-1,CASSLVGSDEQFF,TGCGCCAGCAGCTTGGTGGGGAGCGATGAGCAGTTCTTC
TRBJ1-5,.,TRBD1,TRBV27,CASSLVSHRGITNQPQHF,TGTGCCAGCAGTTTAGTCTCACACAGGGGAATAACCAATCAGCCCCAGCATTTT
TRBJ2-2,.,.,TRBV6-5,CASSWEPGENTGELFF,TGTGCCAGCAGTTGGGAGCCCGGGGAGAACACCGGGGAGCTGTTTTTT
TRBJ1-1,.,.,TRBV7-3,CASSLFGGGRSTEAFF,TGTGCCAGCAGCTTATTTGGGGGGGGGCGATCCACTGAAGCTTTCTTT
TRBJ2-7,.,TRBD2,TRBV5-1,CASSLAGVYEQYF,TGCGCCAGCAGTCTAGCGGGAGTTTACGAGCAGTACTTC
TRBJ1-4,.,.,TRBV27,CASSLVGGTNEKLFF,TGTGCCAGCAGTTTAGTGGGCGGGACTAATGAAAAACTGTTTTTT
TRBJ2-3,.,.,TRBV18,CASSPRREGTDTQYF,TGTGCCAGCTCACCACGGCGGGAAGGCACAGATACGCAGTATTTT
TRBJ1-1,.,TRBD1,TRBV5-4,CASRPVQGTEAFF,TGTGCCAGCAGACCTGTACAGGGGACTGAAGCTTTCTTT
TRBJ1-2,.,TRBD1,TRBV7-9,CASSSRQGAGGYTF,TGTGCCAGCAGCTCCCGACAGGGGGCGGGGGGCTACACCTTC
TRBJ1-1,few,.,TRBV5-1,CASSWGGVNTEAFF,TGCGCCAGCAGCTGGGGGGGAGTGAACACTGAAGCTTTCTTT
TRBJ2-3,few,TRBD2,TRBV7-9,CASSWGRTSGDTQYF,TGTGCCAGCAGCTGGGGTAGGACTAGCGGAGATACGCAGTATTTT
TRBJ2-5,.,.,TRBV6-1,CASSLLWSQETQYF,TGTGCCAGCAGCCTCCTATGGAGCCAAGAGACCCAGTACTTC
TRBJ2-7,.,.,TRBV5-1,CASSFSDEQYF,TGCGCCAGCAGCTTTTCGGACGAGCAGTACTTC
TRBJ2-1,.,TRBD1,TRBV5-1,CASSSGQGSNEQFF,TGCGCCAGCAGCTCCGGACAGGGAAGCAATGAGCAGTTCTTC
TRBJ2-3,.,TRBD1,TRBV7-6,CASSRDRHTDTQYF,TGTGCCAGCAGCCGGGACAGACATACAGATACGCAGTATTTT
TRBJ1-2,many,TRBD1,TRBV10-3,CAIRGTGPTNYGYTF,TGTGCCATCAGGGGGACAGGGCCTACTAACTATGGCTACACCTTC
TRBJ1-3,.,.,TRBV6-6,CASSKLLGNTIYF,TGTGCCAGCAGTAAATTACTAGGAAACACCATATATTTT
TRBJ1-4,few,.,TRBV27,CASSLLGEDEKLFF,TGTGCCAGCAGTTTACTGGGTGAGGATGAAAAACTGTTTTTT